This TCR beta chain was identified in a study of T cells in Graves' hyperthyroidism and ophthalmopathy. Concerning this clonotype: Its matching antigen is unknown.

CDR1 and CDR2 from the germline V gene are SNHLY and FYNNEI. V was pared by 7 bases and J by 5 bases, with 12 bases between. The CDR3 length is 12 residues. Study observations and caveats: Before onset, ophthalmopathy was predicted by the model a median around 6.5 months earlier.

Amplification yielded TCR beta CDR3 regions, with RNA transcripts as the source. The HTBI primer set drove a first-round RT-PCR of the TCR CDR3. One entry per CDR3 protein results from TCRdb running MiXCR on the multiplex PCR reads. The sample holds a few hundred thousand distinct CDR3 sequences, roughly 14% seen once. Recently diagnosed hyperthyroidism of less than 2 months' duration affected patients aged 18 to 65. For the diagnoses, clinical symptoms, serum thyroxine and TRAb, thyroid ultrasound and orbital computed tomography were used. This receptor was obtained from a woman younger than 35 with Graves' hyperthyroidism that later progressed to Graves' ophthalmopathy. The J gene is TRBJ2-7, the V gene TRBV2, with TRBD2 as a possible D gene (5 bases). Specimen: blood. CDR3 sequence (DNA): TGTGCCAGCAAACGGCCGGGAAACGAGCAGTACTTC. Translated, it gives CASKRPGNEQYF.